This is a list of T cell receptor beta chains from one sample in a study of cytomegalovirus exposure and HLA in healthy donors. Assay used: immunoSEQ multiplex PCR; TCRdb lists only in-frame clones, some missing. The data show roughly 330,000 clones, around 90% seen once. The sequenced sample was PBMCs. The receptors shown here come from a woman in her thirties in good health and CMV-seropositive. The CDR3 runs from the conserved cysteine through the conserved F or W. D genes are given only for firm matches. Size values are once, few and many counts, or a class for expanded clones, and some rows have none.

clone size,V gene,J gene,D gene,CDR3 DNA,CDR3 protein
once,TRBV20-1,TRBJ1-4,-,TGCAGTGCCCGGAATGAAAAACTGTTTTTT,CSARNEKLFF
-,TRBV7-6,TRBJ1-3,TRBD1,TGTGCCAGCAGCCGGGACAGTGGAAACACCATATATTTT,CASSRDSGNTIYF
-,TRBV19,TRBJ2-2,-,TGTGCCAGTAGACAGGGAGGAGGCACCGGGGAGCTGTTTTTT,CASRQGGGTGELFF
-,TRBV5-6,TRBJ1-2,TRBD1,TGTGCCAGCAGCCCCGGGACAGGCACCTATGGCTACACCTTC,CASSPGTGTYGYTF
-,TRBV7-3,TRBJ2-2,-,TGTGCCAGCAGCTTAGAAATCCCAAAGAACACCGGGGAGCTGTTTTTT,CASSLEIPKNTGELFF
-,TRBV2,TRBJ1-5,-,TGTGCCAGCAGAGCCGACGCGGGCTCCTATCAGCCCCAGCATTTT,CASRADAGSYQPQHF
once,TRBV28,TRBJ1-1,-,TGTGCCAGCAGCAGTTTATCTTTAAGGACACAGGGTTCCATGAACACTGAAGCTTTCTTT,CASSSLSLRTQGSMNTEAFF
once,TRBV18,TRBJ2-3,-,TGTGCCAGCTCTCAGTCTAGCACAGATACGCAGTATTTT,CASSQSSTDTQYF
-,TRBV11-3,TRBJ2-7,TRBD1,TGTGCCAGCAGCCCCCGGGACAGGCCCTACGAGCAGTACTTC,CASSPRDRPYEQYF
-,TRBV7-7,TRBJ2-1,TRBD2,TGTGCCAGCAGCCTCGGACTAGCGGATTACAATGAGCAGTTCTTC,CASSLGLADYNEQFF
-,TRBV4-2,TRBJ2-6,-,TGTGCCAGCAGCCAAGAAGGGGCCGGTGGGGCCAACGTCCTGACTTTC,CASSQEGAGGANVLTF
-,TRBV28,TRBJ2-3,-,TGTGCCAGCAGTCGGGGCGGCACAGATACGCAGTATTTT,CASSRGGTDTQYF
once,TRBV27,TRBJ2-7,-,TGTGCCAGCAGCCACAGGCCCGGCCCCTACGAGCAGTACTTC,CASSHRPGPYEQYF
-,TRBV30,TRBJ2-1,TRBD2,TGTGCCTGGAGTGTTAGACCACTAGCGGGATTTGAGCAGTTCTTC,CAWSVRPLAGFEQFF
few,TRBV9,TRBJ2-2,TRBD1,TGTGCCAGTTCGGACAGGGGTAATAGGAACACCGGGGAGCTGTTTTTT,CASSDRGNRNTGELFF
-,TRBV4-3,TRBJ2-7,TRBD2,TGCGCCAGCAGCCAAGATCTTACCATAGGCAGCGGGAGTACATACGAGCAGTACTTC,CASSQDLTIGSGSTYEQYF
once,TRBV28,TRBJ1-2,TRBD1,TGTGCCAGCAGCTCGAAGACAGGGGGCGCGCGGGACTATGGCTACACCTTC,CASSSKTGGARDYGYTF
-,TRBV30,TRBJ2-7,-,TGTGCCTGGCGCCGGCCTCGGACAGTAACTACCTACGAGCAGTACTTC,CAWRRPRTVTTYEQYF
-,TRBV6-1,TRBJ2-7,-,TGTGCCAGCAGTGAAAATCACGCAGGGCCCTCCTACGAGCAGTACTTC,CASSENHAGPSYEQYF
-,TRBV7-2,TRBJ1-2,-,TGTGCCAGCAGTGAGACTGTGAACTATGGCTACACCTTC,CASSETVNYGYTF
-,TRBV28,TRBJ1-5,TRBD1,TGTGCCAGCCGGACCGGGACAGGGGGCCTTCAGCCCCAGCATTTT,CASRTGTGGLQPQHF
-,TRBV6-1,TRBJ2-3,-,TGTGCCAGCAGCCCCTCGGGGGCAGGGTCAGATACGCAGTATTTT,CASSPSGAGSDTQYF
-,TRBV7-6,TRBJ2-2,TRBD2,TGTGCCAGCAGCGTACTAAGCGGGGAGAACACCGGGGAGCTGTTTTTT,CASSVLSGENTGELFF
-,TRBV6-5,TRBJ2-1,-,TGTGCCAGCAGTTTAGTTCCTCGGAATGAGCAGTTCTTC,CASSLVPRNEQFF
-,TRBV23-1,TRBJ1-2,-,TGCGCCACCTCACCCAGGGTACCCTTC,CATSPRVPF
few,TRBV19,TRBJ1-2,-,TGTGCCAGTAGTATCGCTCTCCAGGGGTTTTATGGCTACACCTTC,CASSIALQGFYGYTF
once,TRBV2,TRBJ1-4,-,TGTGCCAGCAGTGGCCGCCTCAGGGCAACTAATGAAAAACTGTTTTTT,CASSGRLRATNEKLFF
few,TRBV11-2,TRBJ2-7,-,TGTGCCAGCAGCTTTGTCTCCTACGAGCAGTACTTC,CASSFVSYEQYF
-,TRBV5-4,TRBJ2-5,TRBD2,TGTGCCAGCAGCTCTCGACTAGCGGGTCAAGAGACCCAGTACTTC,CASSSRLAGQETQYF
-,TRBV4-3,TRBJ1-2,-,TGCGCCAGCAGCCAAGATCTGACCAGCTACTATGGCTACACCTTC,CASSQDLTSYYGYTF
few,TRBV6-6,TRBJ1-2,-,TGTGCCAGCAGCCTATCGCCGGGAGACAGCTATGGCTACACCTTC,CASSLSPGDSYGYTF
-,TRBV11-2,TRBJ1-5,-,TGTGCCAGCAGCAAAGACAGATTCGGCAATCAGCCCCAGCATTTT,CASSKDRFGNQPQHF
-,TRBV29-1,TRBJ1-5,-,TGCAGCGTAGGACTTAGCAATCAGCCCCAGCATTTT,CSVGLSNQPQHF
-,TRBV6-5,TRBJ2-7,TRBD2,TGTGCCAGCAGTCGCACCGGGACTAGCATTTACGAGCAGTACTTC,CASSRTGTSIYEQYF
-,TRBV14,TRBJ2-1,TRBD2,TGTGCCAGCAGCCAAGTAATGGGGTTAGCGGGGGGGCGAGCTTACAATGAGCAGTTCTTC,CASSQVMGLAGGRAYNEQFF
-,TRBV28,TRBJ2-7,-,TGTGCCAGCAGGGGGCGTACGGGCCTCTCCTACGAGCAGTACTTC,CASRGRTGLSYEQYF